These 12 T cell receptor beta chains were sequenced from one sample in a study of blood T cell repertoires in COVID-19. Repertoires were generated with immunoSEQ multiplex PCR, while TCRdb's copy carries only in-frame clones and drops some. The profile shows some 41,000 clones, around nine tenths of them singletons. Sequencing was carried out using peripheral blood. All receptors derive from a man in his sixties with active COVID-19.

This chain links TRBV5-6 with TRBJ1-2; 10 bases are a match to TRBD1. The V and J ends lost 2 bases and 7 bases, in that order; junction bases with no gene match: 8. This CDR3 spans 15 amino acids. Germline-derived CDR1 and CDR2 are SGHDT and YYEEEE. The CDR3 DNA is TGTGCCAGCAGCTTTGGGACAGGGGTAGGGAGTGGCTACACCTTC. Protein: CASSFGTGVGSGYTF.

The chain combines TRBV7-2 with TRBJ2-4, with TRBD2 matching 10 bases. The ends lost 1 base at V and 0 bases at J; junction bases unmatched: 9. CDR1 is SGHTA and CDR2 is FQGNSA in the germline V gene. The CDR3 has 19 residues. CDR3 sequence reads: CASSLGPQLAGLAKNIQYF. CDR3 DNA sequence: TGTGCCAGCAGCTTAGGCCCTCAACTAGCGGGGTTAGCCAAAAACATTCAGTACTTC.

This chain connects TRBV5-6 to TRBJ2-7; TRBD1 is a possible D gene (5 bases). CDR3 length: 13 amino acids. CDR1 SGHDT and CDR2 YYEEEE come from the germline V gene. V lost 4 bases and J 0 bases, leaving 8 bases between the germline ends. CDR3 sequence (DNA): TGTGCCAGCAGCATCGGACACTCCTACGAGCAGTACTTC. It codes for CASSIGHSYEQYF.

In nucleotides, the CDR3 is TGCGCCAGCAGCCTTTCGGGGGTAGCGGGAGCCTTATACAATGAGCAGTTCTTC. Its translation: CASSLSGVAGALYNEQFF. The chain uses TRBV5-1 and TRBJ2-1; 9 bases align to TRBD2. The junction had 15 bases not matched to a gene; V was cut back by 4 bases and J by 4 bases. The CDR3 is made up of 18 amino acids. CDR1 and CDR2 (germline): SGHRS, YFSETQ.

The CDR3, as DNA: TGCGCCAGCGGGAGGGGGGACGGCACAGATACGCAGTATTTT. Translating it yields CASGRGDGTDTQYF. The chain has TRBV5-1 and TRBJ2-3; a weak D match, TRBD2 (7 bases). The V end was cut by 7 bases, the J end by 1 base, with 13 bases between. There are 14 residues in the CDR3. Germline-derived CDR1 and CDR2 are SGHRS and YFSETQ.

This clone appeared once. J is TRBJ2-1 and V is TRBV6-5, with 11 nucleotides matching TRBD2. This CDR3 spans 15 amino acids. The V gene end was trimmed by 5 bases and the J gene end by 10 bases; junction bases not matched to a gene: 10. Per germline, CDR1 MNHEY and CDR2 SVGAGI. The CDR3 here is CASSLLAGEVGEQFF. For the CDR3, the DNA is TGTGCCAGCAGTCTACTAGCGGGAGAAGTCGGCGAGCAGTTCTTC.

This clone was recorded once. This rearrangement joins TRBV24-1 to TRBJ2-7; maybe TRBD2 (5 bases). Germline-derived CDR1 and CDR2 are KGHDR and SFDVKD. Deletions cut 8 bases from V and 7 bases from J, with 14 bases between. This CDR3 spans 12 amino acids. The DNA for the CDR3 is TGTGCCACCACCCCGGGATGGGGAGAGCAGTACTTC. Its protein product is CATTPGWGEQYF.

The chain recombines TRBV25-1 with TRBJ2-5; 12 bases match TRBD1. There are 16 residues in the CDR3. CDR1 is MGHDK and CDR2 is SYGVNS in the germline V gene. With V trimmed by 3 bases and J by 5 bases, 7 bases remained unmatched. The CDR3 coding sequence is TGTGCCAGCAGTGACCCGGGACAGGGGGCGAAGGAGACCCAGTACTTC. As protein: CASSDPGQGAKETQYF.

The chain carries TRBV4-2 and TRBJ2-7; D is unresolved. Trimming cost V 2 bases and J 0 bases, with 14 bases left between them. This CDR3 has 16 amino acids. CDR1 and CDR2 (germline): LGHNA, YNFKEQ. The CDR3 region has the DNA TGTGCCAGCAGCCAATGGAAGGCAGGAAGCTCCTACGAGCAGTACTTC. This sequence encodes CASSQWKAGSSYEQYF.

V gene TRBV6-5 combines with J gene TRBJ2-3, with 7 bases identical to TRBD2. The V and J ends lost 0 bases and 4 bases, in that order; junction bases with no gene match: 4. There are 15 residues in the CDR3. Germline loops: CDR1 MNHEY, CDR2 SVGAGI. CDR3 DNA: TGTGCCAGCAGTTACTCGGCTAGCGGAGCAGATACGCAGTATTTT. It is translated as CASSYSASGADTQYF.

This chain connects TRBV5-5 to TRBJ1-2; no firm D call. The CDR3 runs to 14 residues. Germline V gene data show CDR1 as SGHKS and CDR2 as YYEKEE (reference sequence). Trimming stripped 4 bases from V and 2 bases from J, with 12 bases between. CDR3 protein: CASSPRLENYGYTF. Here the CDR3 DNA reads TGTGCCAGCAGCCCGCGTTTGGAGAACTATGGCTACACCTTC.

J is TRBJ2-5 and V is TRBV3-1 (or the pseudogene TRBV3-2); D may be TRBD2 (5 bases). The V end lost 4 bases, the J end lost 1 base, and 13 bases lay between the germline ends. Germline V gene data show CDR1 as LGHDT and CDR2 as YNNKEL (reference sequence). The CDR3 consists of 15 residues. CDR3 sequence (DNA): TGTGCCAGCAGCCTGAATGCGGGTTCCCAAGAGACCCAGTACTTC. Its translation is CASSLNAGSQETQYF.